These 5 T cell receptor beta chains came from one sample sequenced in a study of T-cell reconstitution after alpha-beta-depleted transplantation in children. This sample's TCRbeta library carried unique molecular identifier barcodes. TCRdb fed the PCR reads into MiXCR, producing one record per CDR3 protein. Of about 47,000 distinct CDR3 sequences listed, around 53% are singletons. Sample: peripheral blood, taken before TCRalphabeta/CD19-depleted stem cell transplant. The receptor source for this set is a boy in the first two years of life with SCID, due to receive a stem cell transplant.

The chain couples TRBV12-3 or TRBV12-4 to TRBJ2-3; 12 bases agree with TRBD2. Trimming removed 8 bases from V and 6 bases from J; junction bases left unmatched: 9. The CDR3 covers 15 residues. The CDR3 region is CASCTSGGWGDTQYF. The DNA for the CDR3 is TGTGCCAGCTGTACTAGCGGGGGGTGGGGGGATACGCAGTATTTT.

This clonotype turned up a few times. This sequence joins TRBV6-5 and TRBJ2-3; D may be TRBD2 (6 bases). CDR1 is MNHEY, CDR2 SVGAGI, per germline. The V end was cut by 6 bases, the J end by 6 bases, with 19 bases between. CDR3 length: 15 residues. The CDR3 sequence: CASSSRPERADTQYF. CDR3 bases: TGTGCCAGCAGCTCTCGACCCGAGCGGGCGGATACGCAGTATTTT.

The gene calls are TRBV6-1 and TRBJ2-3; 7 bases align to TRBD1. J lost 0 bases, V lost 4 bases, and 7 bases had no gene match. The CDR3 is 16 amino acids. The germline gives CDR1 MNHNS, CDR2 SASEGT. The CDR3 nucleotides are TGTGCCAGCAGTGGGGACAGATTTTCTAGCACAGATACGCAGTATTTT. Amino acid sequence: CASSGDRFSSTDTQYF.

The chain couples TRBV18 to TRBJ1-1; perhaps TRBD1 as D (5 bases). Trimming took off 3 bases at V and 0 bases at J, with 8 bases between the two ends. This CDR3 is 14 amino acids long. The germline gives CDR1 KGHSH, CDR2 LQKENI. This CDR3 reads CASSPTDMNTEAFF. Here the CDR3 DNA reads TGTGCCAGCTCACCTACGGACATGAACACTGAAGCTTTCTTT.

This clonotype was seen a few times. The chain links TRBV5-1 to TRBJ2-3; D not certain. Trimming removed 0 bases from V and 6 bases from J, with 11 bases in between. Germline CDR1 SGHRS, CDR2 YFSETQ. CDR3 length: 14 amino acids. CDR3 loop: CASSLEWGSDTQYF. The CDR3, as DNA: TGCGCCAGCAGCTTGGAATGGGGTTCCGATACGCAGTATTTT. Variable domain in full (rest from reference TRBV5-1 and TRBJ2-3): KAGVTQTPRYLIKTRGQQVTLSCSPISGHRSVSWYQQTPGQGLQFLFEYFSETQRNKGNFPGRFSGRQFSNSRSEMNVSTLELGDSALYLCASSLEWGSDTQYFGPGTRLTVL.